The rows below give T cell receptor beta chains drawn from one sample of a study of T cells after yellow fever vaccination. One entry per CDR3 protein results from TCRdb running MiXCR on the 5' RACE reads. Among hundreds of thousands of distinct CDR3 sequences, more than 9% were seen once, and the ten largest hold approximately 15%. Sequences were derived from PBMCs, sampled on the day of the yellow fever booster vaccination. The source is a man aged 25 to 45 who received the YFV17D yellow fever vaccine. Both conserved end residues are part of each CDR3. A D gene is named only where the DNA matches it firmly. Expanded clones get a size class; other rows say once, few or many, or leave the size out.

cdr3_nt | cdr3_aa | cdr3_length | v_call | clone_size | j_call | d_call
TGCAGTGCTAGAGATTGGAGGGTGGGACTAGCGGGAGGAGGTACGCAGTATTTT | CSARDWRVGLAGGGTQYF | 18 | TRBV20-1 | NA | TRBJ2-3 | TRBD2
TGTGCCAGCAGTAACCCTCAGGCCCGTCGAGATACGCAGTATTTT | CASSNPQARRDTQYF | 15 | TRBV28 | NA | TRBJ2-3 | NA
TGTGCCAAAGGGGGAGATGGGAATGAGCAGTTCTTC | CAKGGDGNEQFF | 12 | TRBV2 | NA | TRBJ2-1 | NA
TGCGCCAGCAGCTTGGAAGCAGGGAGGAACACCGGGGAGCTGTTTTTT | CASSLEAGRNTGELFF | 16 | TRBV5-1 | many | TRBJ2-2 | NA
TGTGCCAGCAGTTACTCGAGCCGGGACCAGTACTTC | CASSYSSRDQYF | 12 | TRBV6-2/TRBV6-3 | NA | TRBJ2-5 | NA
TGTGCCATCAGTCCCGAGGTTCGCGGGAGGAGCGGTGGTACGCAGTATTTT | CAISPEVRGRSGGTQYF | 17 | TRBV10-3 | NA | TRBJ2-3 | TRBD2
TGCGCCAGCAGCTTGGGACCCCCGAATCGGGACCGCAGGCATTTT | CASSLGPPNRDRRHF | 15 | TRBV5-1 | NA | TRBJ2-3 | NA
TGCAGTGCCCACACCCAGGGACAGGGAGAACACTACGAGCAGTACTTC | CSAHTQGQGEHYEQYF | 16 | TRBV20-1 | NA | TRBJ2-7 | TRBD1
TGTGCCAGCAGCTTAGGATCCGAAGAGACCCAGTACTTC | CASSLGSEETQYF | 13 | TRBV7-2 | NA | TRBJ2-5 | NA
TGCAGTGCATATAGCGGGAGCAGGAATGAGCAGTTCTTC | CSAYSGSRNEQFF | 13 | TRBV20-1 | few | TRBJ2-1 | TRBD2
TGTGCCAGCAGCCAAGCCGGCGTGGCGAACACCGGGGAGCTGTTTTTT | CASSQAGVANTGELFF | 16 | TRBV3-1 | few | TRBJ2-2 | NA
TGTGCCACCCAGACGAGCGGGGGCTACAATGAGCAGTTCTTC | CATQTSGGYNEQFF | 14 | TRBV24-1 | few | TRBJ2-1 | TRBD2
TGTGCCAGCAGCCCAGGACAGGGGATCTACAATGAGCAGTTCTTC | CASSPGQGIYNEQFF | 15 | TRBV7-8 | many | TRBJ2-1 | TRBD1
TGCAGTGCTAGAGTGGTTAGTTCCGAGCAGTACTTC | CSARVVSSEQYF | 12 | TRBV20-1 | NA | TRBJ2-7 | NA
TGTGCCAGCAGTTACCTACCACCGGGACTTAGCTCCTACAATGAGCAGTTCTTC | CASSYLPPGLSSYNEQFF | 18 | TRBV6-5 | NA | TRBJ2-1 | NA
TGTGCCAGCAGCAAGGGACAGCCCGGGGAGCTGTTTTTT | CASSKGQPGELFF | 13 | TRBV21-1 | NA | TRBJ2-2 | NA
TGTGCCAGCAGGGAGGGACTAGCGGGAGGAAGAGCTTACGAGCAGTACTTC | CASREGLAGGRAYEQYF | 17 | TRBV11-2 | NA | TRBJ2-7 | TRBD2
TGTGCCAGCAGCTTAATAGGGGACCCCTATGGCTACACCTTC | CASSLIGDPYGYTF | 14 | TRBV7-2 | few | TRBJ1-2 | NA
TGCAGTGCCCCGCTAGGGGGGACTGAAGCTTTCTTT | CSAPLGGTEAFF | 12 | TRBV20-1 | few | TRBJ1-1 | NA
TGTGCCAGCAGTTACTCGAGGACAGGGGACCCTAAGCAGTTCTTC | CASSYSRTGDPKQFF | 15 | TRBV6-2/TRBV6-3 | few | TRBJ2-1 | TRBD1
TGCAGCGTTGAAGGCTCCGGGTCCTCAAGAGGCAATCAGCCCCAGCATTTT | CSVEGSGSSRGNQPQHF | 17 | TRBV29-1 | few | TRBJ1-5 | NA
TGTGCCAGCAGTACTTACAGGGGCAATCAGCCCCAGCATTTT | CASSTYRGNQPQHF | 14 | TRBV6-5 | NA | TRBJ1-5 | NA
TGCGCCAGCAGCTTGGTGGGTGATTCACCCTACGAGCAGTACTTC | CASSLVGDSPYEQYF | 15 | TRBV5-1 | few | TRBJ2-7 | NA
TGCAGTGCCCAGAGGGGCAGCGACGAGCAGTACTTC | CSAQRGSDEQYF | 12 | TRBV20-1 | NA | TRBJ2-7 | NA
TGCGCCAGCAGCCAAGGAGGTGGCACTGGAAAAGACATCGAGCAGTACTTC | CASSQGGGTGKDIEQYF | 17 | TRBV4-1 | few | TRBJ2-7 | NA
TGTGCCAGCAGCGTCGGGACTAGCGGGCACTCCTACGAGCAGTACTTC | CASSVGTSGHSYEQYF | 16 | TRBV7-9 | few | TRBJ2-7 | TRBD2
TGTGCCAGCAGCTCCCTGGGTACGACCTACGAGCAGTACTTC | CASSSLGTTYEQYF | 14 | TRBV7-9 | NA | TRBJ2-7 | NA
TGTGCCAGCGCGCCTGTGGAGGGATACGAGCAGTACTTC | CASAPVEGYEQYF | 13 | TRBV3-1 | NA | TRBJ2-7 | NA
TGCAGTGCTATTAGCGTGGGTGAGACCCAGTACTTC | CSAISVGETQYF | 12 | TRBV20-1 | NA | TRBJ2-5 | NA
TGCGCCAGCAGACGGGACACCACACAAAACATTCAGTACTTC | CASRRDTTQNIQYF | 14 | TRBV5-1 | NA | TRBJ2-4 | NA
TGTGCCAGCAGTTACTCGGGGACCTCGGATAGGGAGCAGTACTTC | CASSYSGTSDREQYF | 15 | TRBV6-5 | few | TRBJ2-7 | NA
TGTGCCAGCAGCGTAGAGGTGGGCCAGGGATACGAGCAGTACTTC | CASSVEVGQGYEQYF | 15 | TRBV9 | few | TRBJ2-7 | NA
TGTGCCAGCAGCCCCCCCTTAGCGCTAGCGGGACTTACCTGGGATGAGCAGTTCTTC | CASSPPLALAGLTWDEQFF | 19 | TRBV11-2 | NA | TRBJ2-1 | TRBD2
TGTGCCACCAGCAGAGATATCGCTCTGGGGTCACCCCTCCACTTT | CATSRDIALGSPLHF | 15 | TRBV15 | NA | TRBJ1-6 | NA
TGCAGTGTCTTAGGCGGAGTGTCCTACAATGAGCAGTTCTTC | CSVLGGVSYNEQFF | 14 | TRBV29-1 | few | TRBJ2-1 | NA
TGCAGTGCTAGAGACCCTGCGGGAGAATTAGATACGCAGTATTTT | CSARDPAGELDTQYF | 15 | TRBV20-1 | few | TRBJ2-3 | TRBD2
TGTGCCACCAGTGATTTAAACAGCCGTAGAGAGACCCAGTACTTC | CATSDLNSRRETQYF | 15 | TRBV24-1 | NA | TRBJ2-5 | NA
TGCGCCAGCCAAGTACAGGGGACGCATGAGCAGTTCTTC | CASQVQGTHEQFF | 13 | TRBV4-3 | once | TRBJ2-1 | TRBD1
TGCAGCGTTGCCGGGACAGGGGCAACAGATACGCAGTATTTT | CSVAGTGATDTQYF | 14 | TRBV29-1 | many | TRBJ2-3 | TRBD1
TGTGCCAGCAGCTTAGAAGGGAGCATTCAGTACTTC | CASSLEGSIQYF | 12 | TRBV7-2 | NA | TRBJ2-4 | NA
TGTGCCAGCAGCCAAGAAGTAGATCCGAGAAGAAATGAGCAGTTCTTC | CASSQEVDPRRNEQFF | 16 | TRBV4-2 | NA | TRBJ2-1 | NA
TGTGCCAGCAGCCTACTACTTGGGGGGGCGGCATGTGTTCGGAACATTCAGTACTTC | CASSLLLGGAACVRNIQYF | 19 | TRBV3-1 | once | TRBJ2-4 | NA
TGTGCCAGCAGCTCAACGGGGCGGGGTTCTGGCTACACCTTC | CASSSTGRGSGYTF | 14 | TRBV7-8 | NA | TRBJ1-2 | NA
TGTGCCAGCAGCCAAGATGAAAGGCGAGCTCTGACCTACGAGCAGTACTTC | CASSQDERRALTYEQYF | 17 | TRBV14 | few | TRBJ2-7 | NA
TGCGCCAGCAGCGAGGGGACCGCTGGGCACTACGAGCAGTACTTC | CASSEGTAGHYEQYF | 15 | TRBV5-1 | NA | TRBJ2-7 | NA
TGCGCCAGCAGCTCGGCACTAGGGGGTGAGCAGTTCTTC | CASSSALGGEQFF | 13 | TRBV5-1 | few | TRBJ2-1 | NA
TGTGCCAGCAGTTTGGCGACAGGGCTGGTTCAGCCCCAGCATTTT | CASSLATGLVQPQHF | 15 | TRBV28 | NA | TRBJ1-5 | TRBD1
TGTGCCAGTCTGGTAGACAGATACAATGAGCAGTTCTTC | CASLVDRYNEQFF | 13 | TRBV7-2 | NA | TRBJ2-1 | NA
TGTGCCAGCAGCCTGGGACAGGCCGCCCTCTACGAGCAGTACTTC | CASSLGQAALYEQYF | 15 | TRBV7-8 | NA | TRBJ2-7 | TRBD1
TGTGCCAGCAGCTTATCCCCCCCAGATGGCTACACCTTC | CASSLSPPDGYTF | 13 | TRBV7-2 | many | TRBJ1-2 | NA
TGTGCCAGCAGCAAACTTCCCCCGGGGAACTACAATGAGCAGTTCTTC | CASSKLPPGNYNEQFF | 16 | TRBV21-1 | NA | TRBJ2-1 | NA
TGCAGTGCTAGATCCCGCATCAGGGGTTTAAATCAGCCCCAGCATTTT | CSARSRIRGLNQPQHF | 16 | TRBV20-1 | few | TRBJ1-5 | NA
TGCGCCAGCAGCTTGGGATCCCTTGATACGCAGTATTTT | CASSLGSLDTQYF | 13 | TRBV5-1 | NA | TRBJ2-3 | NA
TGTGCCACCAGTAGCGGGAGAAAAGATACGCAGTATTTT | CATSSGRKDTQYF | 13 | TRBV15 | NA | TRBJ2-3 | TRBD2
TGTGCCAGCAGCTCTCAGGGGATCCGGACGCCCCAGCATTTT | CASSSQGIRTPQHF | 14 | TRBV7-2 | NA | TRBJ1-5 | NA
TGTGCCAGCAGTTCGGGACTGGTGGGCGCTGAGCAGTTCTTC | CASSSGLVGAEQFF | 14 | TRBV12-3/TRBV12-4 | few | TRBJ2-1 | NA
TGCGCCAGCAGCCTCCAGACTAGCAGTAATGAGCAGTTCTTC | CASSLQTSSNEQFF | 14 | TRBV5-1 | NA | TRBJ2-1 | TRBD2
TGTGCCAGCAGCCAAGTAGCGGGCGATTACAATGAGCAGTTCTTC | CASSQVAGDYNEQFF | 15 | TRBV11-2 | NA | TRBJ2-1 | TRBD2
TGCGCCAGCAGCACCGGGATTAATGAAAAACTGTTTTTT | CASSTGINEKLFF | 13 | TRBV5-1 | NA | TRBJ1-4 | NA
TGCAGTGCTAGAGTGGGGGATCAGCCCCAGCATTTT | CSARVGDQPQHF | 12 | TRBV20-1 | NA | TRBJ1-5 | NA